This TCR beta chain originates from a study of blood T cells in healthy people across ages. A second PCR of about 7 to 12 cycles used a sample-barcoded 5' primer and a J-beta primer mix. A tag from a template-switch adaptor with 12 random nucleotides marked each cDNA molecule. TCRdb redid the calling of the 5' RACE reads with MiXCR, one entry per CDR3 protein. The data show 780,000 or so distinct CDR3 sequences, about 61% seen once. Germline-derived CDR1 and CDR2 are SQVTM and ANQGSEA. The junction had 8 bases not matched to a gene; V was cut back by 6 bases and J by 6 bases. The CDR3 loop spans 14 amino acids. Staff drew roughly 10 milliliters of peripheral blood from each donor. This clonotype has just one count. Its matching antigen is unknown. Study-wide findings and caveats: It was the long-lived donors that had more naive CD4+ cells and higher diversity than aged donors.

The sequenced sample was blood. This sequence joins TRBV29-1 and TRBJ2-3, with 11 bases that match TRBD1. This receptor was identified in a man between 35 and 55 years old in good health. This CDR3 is CSVGKGQGADTQYF. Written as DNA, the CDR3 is TGCAGCGTAGGTAAAGGACAGGGGGCTGATACGCAGTATTTT.